This T cell receptor beta chain was captured in a study of blood T cell repertoires in COVID-19. Produced via immunoSEQ multiplex PCR; TCRdb's table is partial and in-frame only. Among over 60,000 clones listed, 82% were seen once. The CDR3 is made up of 13 amino acids. In germline, CDR1 is SNHLY, CDR2 FYNNEI. Trimming took 6 bases from V and 8 from J, leaving 16 bases between them. The sample comprised peripheral blood. The V and J genes are TRBV2 and TRBJ1-2; possibly TRBD1 for D (5 bases). This clonotype originated in a human donor in a cohort sampled during active COVID-19. This CDR3 is CASRGEAGNGYTF. CDR3 coding DNA: TGTGCCAGCAGGGGGGAGGCAGGGAACGGCTACACCTTC.